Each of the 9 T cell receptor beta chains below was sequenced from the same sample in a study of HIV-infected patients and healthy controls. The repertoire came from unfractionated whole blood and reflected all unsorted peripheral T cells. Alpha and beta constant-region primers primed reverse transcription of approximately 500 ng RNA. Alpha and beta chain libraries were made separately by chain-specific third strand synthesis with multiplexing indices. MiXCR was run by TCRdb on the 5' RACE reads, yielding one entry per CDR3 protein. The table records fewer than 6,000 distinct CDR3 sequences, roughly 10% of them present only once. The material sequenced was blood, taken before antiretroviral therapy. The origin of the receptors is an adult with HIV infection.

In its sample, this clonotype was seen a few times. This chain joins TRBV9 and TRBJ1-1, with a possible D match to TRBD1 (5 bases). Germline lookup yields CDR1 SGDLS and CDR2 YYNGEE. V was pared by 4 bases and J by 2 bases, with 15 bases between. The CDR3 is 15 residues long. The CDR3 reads CASSPPAGINTEAFF. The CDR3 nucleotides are TGTGCCAGCAGCCCCCCAGCAGGGATAAACACTGAAGCTTTCTTT.

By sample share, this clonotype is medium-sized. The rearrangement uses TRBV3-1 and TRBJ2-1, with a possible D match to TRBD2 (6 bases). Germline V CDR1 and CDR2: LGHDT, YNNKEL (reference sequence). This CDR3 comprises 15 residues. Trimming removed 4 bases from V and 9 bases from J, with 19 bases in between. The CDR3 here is CASSPFYGGIFEQFF. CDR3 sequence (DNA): TGTGCCAGCAGCCCTTTTTACGGGGGTATCTTTGAGCAGTTCTTC.

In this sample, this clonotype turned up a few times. CDR3 in DNA: TGTGCCAGCAGTTACGCAGGCTACCCTAATAATTCACCCCTCCACTTT. Residues: CASSYAGYPNNSPLHF. The V call is TRBV6-5, the J call TRBJ1-6; D is unclear. This CDR3 is 16 amino acids long. Trimming pared 2 bases from V and 5 bases from J, leaving 13 bases between. Per the germline V gene, CDR1 is MNHEY and CDR2 is SVGAGI.

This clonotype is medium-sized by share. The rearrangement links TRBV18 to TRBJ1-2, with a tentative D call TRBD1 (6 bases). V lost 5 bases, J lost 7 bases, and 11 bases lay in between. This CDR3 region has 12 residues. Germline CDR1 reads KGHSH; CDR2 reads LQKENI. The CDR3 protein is CASSNQGFGYTF. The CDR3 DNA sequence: TGTGCCAGCTCAAACCAGGGGTTTGGCTACACCTTC.

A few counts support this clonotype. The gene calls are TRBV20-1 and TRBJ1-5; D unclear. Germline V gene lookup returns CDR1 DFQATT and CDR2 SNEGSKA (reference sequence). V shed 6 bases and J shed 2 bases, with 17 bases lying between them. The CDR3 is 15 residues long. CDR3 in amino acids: CSAEQASPGNQPQHF. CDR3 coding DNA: TGCAGTGCCGAGCAGGCCTCGCCCGGCAATCAGCCCCAGCATTTT.

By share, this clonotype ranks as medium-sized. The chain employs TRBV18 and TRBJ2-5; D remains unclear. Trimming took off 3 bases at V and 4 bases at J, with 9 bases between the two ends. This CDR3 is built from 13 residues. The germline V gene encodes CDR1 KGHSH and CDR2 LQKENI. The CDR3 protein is CASSPNPRETQYF. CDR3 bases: TGTGCCAGCTCACCTAACCCCAGAGAGACCCAGTACTTC.

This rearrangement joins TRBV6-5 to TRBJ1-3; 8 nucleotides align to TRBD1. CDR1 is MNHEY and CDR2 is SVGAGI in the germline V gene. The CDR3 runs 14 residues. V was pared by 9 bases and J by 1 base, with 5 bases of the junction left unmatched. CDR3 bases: TGTGCCAGTGGACAGGGTATATCTGGAAACACCATATATTTT. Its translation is CASGQGISGNTIYF.

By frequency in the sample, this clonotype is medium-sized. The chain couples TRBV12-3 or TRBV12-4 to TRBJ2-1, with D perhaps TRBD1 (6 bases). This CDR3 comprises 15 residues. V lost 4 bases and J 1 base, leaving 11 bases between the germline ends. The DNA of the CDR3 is TGTGCCAGCAGTTCGGGACACCCATCCTACAATGAGCAGTTCTTC. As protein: CASSSGHPSYNEQFF.

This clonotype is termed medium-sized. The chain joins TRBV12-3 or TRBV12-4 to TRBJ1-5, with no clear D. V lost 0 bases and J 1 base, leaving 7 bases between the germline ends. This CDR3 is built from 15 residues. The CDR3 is CASSLALPSNQPQHF. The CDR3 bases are TGTGCCAGCAGTTTAGCGCTACCCAGCAATCAGCCCCAGCATTTT.